A single sample gave rise to the 30 T cell receptor beta chains below, sequenced in a study of Ad26.COV2.S vaccination and SARS-CoV-2 variants. Profiling relied on immunoSEQ multiplex PCR, and the TCRdb table lists in-frame clones only, not all of them. The sample records fewer than 500,000 clones, around 90% being singletons. Treatment noted: around 19 received Ad26.COV2.S at low or high dose, single or two shots; roughly five received placebo; per-sample allocation not given. Sampling occurred on day 63 after the first vaccine or placebo injection. The source material was peripheral blood, sampled in a trial of Ad26.COV2.S vaccine versus placebo. The receptors derive from a person between 18 and 65 years old who received the Ad26.COV2.S COVID-19 vaccine or a placebo.

Comment on this clone: Different DNA sequences within this sample yield the same CDR3. The chain employs TRBV19 and TRBJ2-5, with TRBD2 matching over 10 bases. This CDR3 contains 14 residues. In germline, CDR1 is LNHDA, CDR2 SQIVND (reference sequence). The J segment lost 5 bases and the V segment lost 3 bases, leaving 3 bases of the junction unmatched. The CDR3 sequence: CASSIRAGGETQYF. The CDR3 DNA follows: TGTGCCAGTAGTATCAGAGCGGGAGGGGAGACCCAGTACTTC.

This chain connects TRBV6-2 or TRBV6-3 to TRBJ2-7; D is ambiguous. Germline lookup yields CDR1 MNHEY and CDR2 SVGEGT. This CDR3 comprises 15 residues. The ends were cut back, 0 bases at V and 3 bases at J, with 12 bases in the middle. The CDR3 DNA reads TGTGCCAGCAGTTACTCTGAGCTTCAAATCTACGAGCAGTACTTC. Encoded protein: CASSYSELQIYEQYF.

The chain combines TRBV29-1 with TRBJ2-7; 8 bases are shared with TRBD2. The germline CDR1 and CDR2 sequences are SQVTM and ANQGSEA. The CDR3 is 14 amino acids. V lost 5 bases and J lost 2; bases outside the gene matches: 8. The CDR3 loop is CSVSIAGITYEQYF. CDR3 in DNA: TGCAGCGTTTCAATAGCGGGAATTACCTACGAGCAGTACTTC.

This clone was observed a handful of times. The rearrangement links TRBV7-2 to TRBJ2-2, with D perhaps matching TRBD2 (6 bases). The germline CDR1 and CDR2 sequences are SGHTA and FQGNSA. CDR3 length: 17 amino acids. Trimming shortened V by 0 bases and J by 2 bases, and 13 bases separated the two germline ends. CDR3 DNA sequence: TGTGCCAGCAGCTTAGCGGTGGGAGGTTTCAACACCGGGGAGCTGTTTTTT. It codes for CASSLAVGGFNTGELFF.

The V call is TRBV2, the J call TRBJ2-7; either TRBD1 or TRBD2 may supply D (5 bases each). The CDR3 has 12 residues. CDR1 is SNHLY and CDR2 is FYNNEI in the germline V gene. With 7 bases removed from V and 1 base from J, the gap between germline ends came to 8 bases. The CDR3 region has the DNA TGTGCCAGCATAGAGGGGTCCTACGAGCAGTACTTC. This translates into CASIEGSYEQYF.

This CDR3 reads CSASGLAGVGEQFF. The DNA of the CDR3 is TGCAGTGCTAGTGGACTAGCGGGAGTCGGTGAGCAGTTCTTC. The rearrangement uses TRBV20-1 and TRBJ2-1; TRBD2 matches at 13 bases. Per the germline V gene, CDR1 is DFQATT and CDR2 is SNEGSKA (reference sequence). The trim removed 3 bases at V and 9 bases at J, leaving 5 bases unmatched. CDR3 length: 14 residues.

The V call is TRBV6-5, the J call TRBJ2-7; 8 bases agree with TRBD2. The CDR3 is 15 amino acids. Germline trimming cut 2 bases from V and 4 bases from J; bases unmatched to any gene: 7. CDR1 and CDR2 from the germline V gene are MNHEY and SVGAGI. The chain's CDR3 is CASSYRSGRGYEQYF. The CDR3 DNA reads as TGTGCCAGCAGTTACAGGTCCGGGAGGGGGTACGAGCAGTACTTC.

This clone was seen a single time. This chain uses TRBV19 with TRBJ1-5; 8 bases fit TRBD1. The CDR3 consists of 15 residues. With 3 bases clipped from V and 2 bases from J, the junction kept 3 bases outside the gene matches. CDR1 is LNHDA, CDR2 SQIVND, per germline (reference sequence). The CDR3 DNA reads TGTGCCAGTAGTATTCCGGGACAGGGCAATCAGCCCCAGCATTTT. Amino acid sequence: CASSIPGQGNQPQHF.

The rearrangement joins TRBV6-6 to TRBJ2-5, with a weak D call TRBD2 (6 bases). CDR1 and CDR2 from the germline V gene are MNHNY and SVGAGI (reference sequence). The V gene lost 2 bases and the J gene lost 2 bases, with 12 bases spanning the gap. The CDR3 is 15 residues long. The CDR3 coding sequence is TGTGCCAGCAGTTACGGTGCTGCGGGGCAAGAGACCCAGTACTTC. The encoded protein is CASSYGAAGQETQYF.

The chain has TRBV3-1 (or the pseudogene TRBV3-2) and TRBJ2-1; 14 bases fit TRBD2. Trimming at V came to 5 bases and at J to 4 bases, leaving 10 bases not matched to a gene. Germline V gene lookup returns CDR1 LGHDT and CDR2 YNNKEL (reference sequence). This CDR3 region has 18 residues. The CDR3 coding sequence is TGTGCCAGCAGCACCCGAGGACTAGCGGGAGGTCTTTACAATGAGCAGTTCTTC. This codes for CASSTRGLAGGLYNEQFF.

In its sample, this clone was seen a few times. This chain uses TRBV7-2 with TRBJ1-2; TRBD1 matches at 7 bases. The germline gives CDR1 SGHTA, CDR2 FQGNSA. The CDR3 runs to 15 residues. V gave up 6 bases and J gave up 4 bases; unmatched junction bases: 11. The chain's CDR3 is CASSSKTGRIYGYTF. The CDR3, as DNA: TGTGCCAGCAGTTCTAAGACAGGGAGAATCTATGGCTACACCTTC. The variable domain in full, completed from reference TRBV7-2 and TRBJ1-2, reads GAGVSQSPSNKVTEKGKDVELRCDPISGHTALYWYRQSLGQGLEFLIYFQGNSAPDKSGLPSDRFSAERTGGSVSTLTIQRTQQEDSAVYLCASSSKTGRIYGYTFGSGTRLTVV.

The CDR3 protein is CAWSVSVDYGYTF. CDR3 nucleotides: TGTGCCTGGAGTGTAAGCGTGGACTATGGCTACACCTTC. This chain links TRBV30 with TRBJ1-2; D remains ambiguous. The CDR3 totals 13 residues. Per germline, CDR1 GTSNPN and CDR2 SVGIG (reference sequence). V lost 0 bases and J lost 3, with 8 bases in between.

This clone was seen once. The gene calls are TRBV11-3 and TRBJ2-5, with D possibly matching TRBD1 (6 bases). CDR1 and CDR2 (germline): SGHNT, YENEEA. The CDR3 is 13 amino acids. V was trimmed by 3 bases and J by 5 bases, leaving 10 bases between them. The CDR3 DNA is TGTGCCAGCAGCTTCTCAGGGGTGGAGACCCAGTACTTC. It specifies CASSFSGVETQYF.

The V gene is TRBV19, the J gene TRBJ2-1, with 7 bases aligning to TRBD2. The CDR3 runs to 14 residues. CDR1 is LNHDA and CDR2 is SQIVND in the germline V gene (reference sequence). J was trimmed by 1 base and V by 4 bases; bases with no gene match: 1. For the CDR3, the DNA is TGTGCCAGTAGTAATAGCGGGTCCTACAATGAGCAGTTCTTC. This sequence encodes CASSNSGSYNEQFF.

The V call is TRBV27, the J call TRBJ2-2, with 8 positions matching TRBD1. CDR1 and CDR2 from the germline V gene are MNHEY and SMNVEV (reference sequence). J gave up 6 bases and V 3 bases, and 3 bases lay outside the gene matches. The CDR3 spans 14 residues. CDR3 region: CASSLAGGSGELFF. DNA for the CDR3: TGTGCCAGCAGTTTGGCAGGGGGCTCCGGGGAGCTGTTTTTT.

This chain joins TRBV7-2 and TRBJ2-1, with 8 bases matching TRBD2. J lost 7 bases, V lost 2 bases, and 4 bases had no gene match. Germline CDR1 and CDR2: SGHTA and FQGNSA. The CDR3 has 14 residues. CDR3 bases: TGTGCCAGCAGCTTATTCGGGACTAGTAATGAGCAGTTCTTC. As protein: CASSLFGTSNEQFF.

The V gene is TRBV5-1, the J gene TRBJ2-3, with no clear D. V was trimmed by 4 bases and J by 3 bases, leaving 15 bases between them. The CDR3 totals 15 residues. Germline V gene sequence: CDR1 SGHRS, CDR2 YFSETQ. The CDR3 nucleotides read TGCGCCAGCAGCCGACAAGGTTTTGTGACAGATACGCAGTATTTT. This sequence encodes CASSRQGFVTDTQYF. Full variable domain (rest looked up from reference TRBV5-1 and TRBJ2-3): KAGVTQTPRYLIKTRGQQVTLSCSPISGHRSVSWYQQTPGQGLQFLFEYFSETQRNKGNFPGRFSGRQFSNSRSEMNVSTLELGDSALYLCASSRQGFVTDTQYFGPGTRLTVL.

This chain uses TRBV6-5 with TRBJ1-2; the match to TRBD1 covers 9 bases. From germline, CDR1 is MNHEY and CDR2 SVGAGI. Trimming removed 5 bases from V and 4 bases from J; junction bases left unmatched: 8. There are 15 residues in the CDR3. CDR3 residues: CASSPMTGGSYGYTF. As DNA, the CDR3 is TGTGCCAGCAGTCCGATGACAGGGGGGTCCTATGGCTACACCTTC.

This rearrangement joins TRBV7-3 to TRBJ2-2; D call uncertain. Germline V lookup: CDR1 SGHTA, CDR2 FQGTGA. Trimming cost V 8 bases and J 0 bases, with 10 bases left between them. The CDR3 runs 14 residues. The CDR3 here is CASGWTPNTGELFF. The CDR3 nucleotides read TGTGCCAGCGGGTGGACCCCGAACACCGGGGAGCTGTTTTTT.

The chain is built from TRBV7-2 and TRBJ1-1; D is unclear. The CDR3 sequence is 15 residues long. Germline CDR1 SGHTA, CDR2 FQGNSA. V was trimmed by 5 bases and J by 1 base, leaving 14 bases between them. The DNA for the CDR3 is TGTGCCAGCAGCCCCCGGTCCGGTCCGAACACTGAAGCTTTCTTT. Translation gives CASSPRSGPNTEAFF.

The chain joins TRBV11-3 to TRBJ2-7; the match to TRBD2 covers 13 bases. The CDR3 is 14 residues long. CDR1 and CDR2 (germline): SGHNT, YENEEA. V lost 4 bases and J lost 6; bases outside the gene matches: 3. In nucleotides, the CDR3 is TGTGCCAGCAGCTCGGGACTAGCGGGAACCGAGCAGTACTTC. The encoded protein is CASSSGLAGTEQYF.

The rearrangement joins TRBV6-2 or TRBV6-3 to TRBJ2-7; no clear D gene. V was pared by 2 bases and J by 3 bases, with 5 bases between. CDR1 is MNHEY and CDR2 is SVGEGT in the germline V gene. The CDR3 runs 12 residues. CDR3 sequence (DNA): TGTGCCAGCAGTTACGGGTTCTACGAGCAGTACTTC. This sequence encodes CASSYGFYEQYF.

The V and J genes are TRBV18 and TRBJ2-7; the D call may be TRBD1 or TRBD2 (5 bases each). V lost 5 bases and J 2 bases, leaving 19 bases between the germline ends. CDR1 is KGHSH and CDR2 is LQKENI in the germline V gene. CDR3 length: 16 residues. DNA of the CDR3: TGTGCCAGCTCAGGACCCCGGGACGCCGGAACCTACGAGCAGTACTTC. It encodes CASSGPRDAGTYEQYF. Based on the CDR3 plus reference TRBV18 and TRBJ2-7, the full variable domain is NAGVMQNPRHLVRRRGQEARLRCSPMKGHSHVYWYRQLPEEGLKFMVYLQKENIIDESGMPKERFSAEFPKEGPSILRIQQVVRGDSAAYFCASSGPRDAGTYEQYFGPGTRLTVT.

J is TRBJ1-6 and V is TRBV25-1; D ambiguous. The CDR3 contains 14 residues. Germline CDR1 reads MGHDK; CDR2 reads SYGVNS. The V and J ends lost 3 bases and 0 bases respectively, with 3 bases between them. CDR3 residues: CASSDGSYNSPLHF. CDR3 bases: TGTGCCAGCAGTGATGGCTCCTATAATTCACCCCTCCACTTT.

This chain links TRBV3-1 (or the pseudogene TRBV3-2) with TRBJ2-3; D is possibly TRBD2 (6 bases). The germline V gene has CDR1 LGHDT and CDR2 YNNKEL (reference sequence). The V end lost 1 base, the J end lost 4 bases, and 9 bases lay between the germline ends. The CDR3 consists of 14 residues. In DNA, the CDR3 is TGTGCCAGCAGCCAAGGATCGGGAGCAGATACGCAGTATTTT. This sequence encodes CASSQGSGADTQYF.

The chain recombines TRBV6-5 with TRBJ2-3, with 14 positions matching TRBD2. The CDR3 is 15 residues long. Germline V CDR1 and CDR2: MNHEY, SVGAGI. Trimming took 6 bases from V and 7 from J; bases not matched to a gene: 6. CDR3 bases: TGTGCCAGCAGGTGGACTAGCGGGAGGTTAAATACGCAGTATTTT. Amino acid sequence: CASRWTSGRLNTQYF.

This clone has just a few counts. Within the sample, other DNA sequences also encode this same CDR3. This chain connects TRBV5-1 to TRBJ2-5, with 7 bases fitting TRBD2. CDR3 length: 14 residues. The V gene's germline CDR1 is SGHRS and CDR2 YFSETQ. V shed 1 base, J shed 2 bases, and the junction held 2 bases outside the gene matches. The CDR3 bases are TGCGCCAGCAGCTTGACTAGCGCTCAAGAGACCCAGTACTTC. This gives the protein CASSLTSAQETQYF.

The rearrangement joins TRBV30 to TRBJ2-7, with 9 positions matching TRBD1. The CDR3 is 14 residues long. With 2 bases clipped from V and 7 bases from J, the junction kept 9 bases outside the gene matches. Germline CDR1 GTSNPN, CDR2 SVGIG (reference sequence). CDR3 sequence (DNA): TGTGCCTGGAGTATTGAACAGGGGGCTGGGGAGCAGTACTTC. It is translated as CAWSIEQGAGEQYF.

The chain joins TRBV18 to TRBJ1-2; D is possibly TRBD1 (5 bases). This CDR3 contains 15 residues. Germline V gene data show CDR1 as KGHSH and CDR2 as LQKENI. V lost 2 bases to trimming and J lost 6 bases, with 16 bases between them. The CDR3 nucleotides read TGTGCCAGCTCACCATTGGCAGGGATCAGGGATGGCTACACCTTC. Its protein is CASSPLAGIRDGYTF.

The chain employs TRBV5-8 and TRBJ2-5; D possibly uses TRBD1 or TRBD2 (7 bases each). The germline V and J ends were trimmed by 7 bases and 3 bases, with 13 bases remaining between them. The CDR3 length is 13 residues. Germline values: CDR1 SGHTS, CDR2 YDEGEE. The CDR3 loop is CASLTGREETQYF. As DNA, the CDR3 is TGTGCCAGCCTGACAGGGAGGGAAGAGACCCAGTACTTC. The complete variable domain, with remaining parts taken from reference TRBV5-8 and TRBJ2-5, reads EAGVTQSPTHLIKTRGQQATLRCSPISGHTSVYWYQQALGLGLQFLLWYDEGEERNRGNFPPRFSGRQFPNYSSELNVNALELEDSALYLCASLTGREETQYFGPGTRLLVL.